This T cell receptor (beta chain) was sequenced in a study of Graves' ophthalmopathy and Graves' hyperthyroidism. CDR1 and CDR2 from the germline V gene are MNHEY and SVGAGI. With 2 bases removed from V and 5 bases from J, the gap between germline ends came to 16 bases. The length of the CDR3 is 15 residues. Researchers took RNA transcripts and amplified TCR beta CDR3 regions from them. HTBI primers primed a first-round RT-PCR, and a second-round multiplex PCR followed. TCRdb itself ran the multiplex PCR reads through MiXCR, one entry per CDR3 protein. The sample holds 400,000 or so distinct CDR3 sequences, approximately 18% seen once.

Sample: peripheral blood. This clonotype was sampled from an adult woman with stable Graves' hyperthyroidism. The J gene is TRBJ2-7, the V gene TRBV6-5; tentative D call: TRBD2 (7 bases). The chain's CDR3 is CASSYVRGAENEQYF. CDR3 DNA: TGTGCCAGCAGTTACGTTCGGGGGGCCGAGAACGAGCAGTACTTC.